This TCR beta chain is drawn from a study of CD8 T cells in ankylosing spondylitis. Study-wide results and limits: Those disease-linked clones were CD8+; they were also relatively rare in peripheral blood. One TCR beta motif, made up of several highly homologous variants, appeared characteristic of ankylosing spondylitis blood.

TCRdb used MiXCR to reprocess the 5' RACE reads, holding one entry per CDR3 protein. The sample lists around 440,000 distinct CDR3 sequences; more than 15% were seen once. The sample holds one count of this clonotype. Its antigen remains unidentified. Trimming removed 6 bases from V and 0 bases from J, with 21 bases in between. The CDR3 covers 17 residues. Germline CDR1 is SGHTA and CDR2 is FQGNSA. This TCR derives from a male donor with ankylosing spondylitis. This rearrangement joins TRBV7-2 to TRBJ2-7; D not resolved. Input material: blood, either unsorted or a sorted T cell fraction (not recorded which). As DNA, the CDR3 is TGTGCCAGCAGTCCTCTGGATTGGTCCCTGAGCTCCTACGAGCAGTACTTC. Its protein is CASSPLDWSLSSYEQYF. The entire variable domain, with the rest obtained from reference TRBV7-2 and TRBJ2-7, is as follows: GAGVSQSPSNKVTEKGKDVELRCDPISGHTALYWYRQSLGQGLEFLIYFQGNSAPDKSGLPSDRFSAERTGGSVSTLTIQRTQQEDSAVYLCASSPLDWSLSSYEQYFGPGTRLTVT.